These 15 T cell receptor beta chains were sequenced from one sample in a study of beta chain features in type 1 diabetes. Isolated RNA was reverse transcribed in full, so expressed TCRB transcripts were sequenced. Measured with immunoSEQ multiplex PCR; TCRdb has only the in-frame clones, and not every one. This table holds 300,000 to 350,000 clones, approximately 8.2% found once. Source material: central memory CD4+ T cells from blood. Receptors were obtained from a woman younger than 30 in good health.

The chain recombines TRBV5-1 with TRBJ2-1, with unresolved D. The CDR3 extends over 15 amino acids. Trimming removed 4 bases from V and 4 bases from J, with 15 bases in between. From germline, CDR1 is SGHRS and CDR2 YFSETQ. CDR3 residues: CASSPGVADYNEQFF. The CDR3 DNA sequence: TGCGCCAGCAGCCCGGGCGTTGCTGATTACAATGAGCAGTTCTTC.

This clone was recorded a few times. The CDR3 DNA sequence: TGTGCCAGCAGCTTGGCGGGGCTAGCCAAAAACATTCAGTACTTC. Its protein is CASSLAGLAKNIQYF. V and J are TRBV5-6 and TRBJ2-4; D tentatively reads TRBD1 or TRBD2 (5 bases each). The CDR3 runs to 15 residues. V was trimmed by 0 bases and J by 0 bases, leaving 7 bases between them. CDR1 SGHDT and CDR2 YYEEEE come from the germline V gene.

This clone was detected a few times. V is TRBV15 and J is TRBJ2-3, with D possibly TRBD2 on 5 matching bases. The CDR3 is made up of 15 amino acids. V was cut by 0 bases and J by 1 base, with 8 bases left in between. In germline, CDR1 is LNHNV, CDR2 YYDKDF (reference sequence). CDR3 sequence: CATSREVSGTDTQYF. The CDR3 DNA reads as TGTGCCACCAGCAGAGAGGTTAGCGGCACAGATACGCAGTATTTT.

The chain couples TRBV19 to TRBJ2-3; D is uncertain. In germline, CDR1 is LNHDA, CDR2 SQIVND (reference sequence). V dropped 2 bases and J dropped 0 bases, with 12 bases sitting between them. The CDR3 is 16 residues long. CDR3 sequence (DNA): TGTGCCAGTAGTATAATCGGTACTGCTAGCACAGATACGCAGTATTTT. It translates to CASSIIGTASTDTQYF.

This clone was counted only a few times. The CDR3 protein is CASSPPLTANTGELFF. CDR3 coding DNA: TGTGCCAGCTCACCACCGCTGACAGCTAACACCGGGGAGCTGTTTTTT. The chain combines TRBV18 with TRBJ2-2; weak D call: TRBD1 (5 bases). The V end was cut by 0 bases, the J end by 2 bases, with 10 bases between. From germline, CDR1 is KGHSH and CDR2 LQKENI. The CDR3 runs 16 residues.

In this sample, this clone turned up a few times. The V call is TRBV5-1, the J call TRBJ2-3; 11 nucleotides line up with TRBD2. The germline V gene has CDR1 SGHRS and CDR2 YFSETQ. V lost 4 bases and J lost 2; bases outside the gene matches: 3. The CDR3 contains 15 residues. CDR3 in amino acids: CASSPGLADTDTQYF. In nucleotides, the CDR3 is TGCGCCAGCAGCCCGGGACTAGCGGACACAGATACGCAGTATTTT.

This chain joins TRBV28 and TRBJ2-5; 8 bases fit TRBD1. The CDR3 length is 14 residues. With 2 bases clipped from V and 5 bases from J, the junction kept 4 bases outside the gene matches. Germline V gene lookup returns CDR1 MDHEN and CDR2 SYDVKM. CDR3 sequence: CASSLQGALETQYF. CDR3 nucleotide sequence: TGTGCCAGCAGTTTACAGGGGGCGCTTGAGACCCAGTACTTC.

The gene calls are TRBV7-6 and TRBJ1-5; 7 bases line up with TRBD1. V was clipped by 3 bases and J by 2 bases; unmatched bases: 4. Per germline, CDR1 SGHVS and CDR2 FNYEAQ. This CDR3 is 15 amino acids long. The CDR3 bases are TGTGCCAGCAGCTTGGGACAGTCAGGCAATCAGCCCCAGCATTTT. Amino acid sequence: CASSLGQSGNQPQHF. Full variable domain (missing parts from reference TRBV7-6 and TRBJ1-5): GAGVSQSPRYKVTKRGQDVALRCDPISGHVSLYWYRQALGQGPEFLTYFNYEAQQDKSGLPNDRFSAERPEGSISTLTIQRTEQRDSAMYRCASSLGQSGNQPQHFGDGTRLSIL.

This clone was picked up a small number of times. This sequence joins TRBV7-2 and TRBJ1-3; the match to TRBD1 covers 7 bases. The CDR3 consists of 15 residues. The J segment lost 2 bases and the V segment lost 5 bases, leaving 6 bases of the junction unmatched. Looked up from germline, CDR1 is SGHTA and CDR2 is FQGNSA. The CDR3 nucleotides are TGTGCCAGCAGCGCCCGACAGGGCGCTGGAAACACCATATATTTT. Translating it yields CASSARQGAGNTIYF.

This CDR3 is CATTDRTYEQYF. The CDR3 DNA is TGTGCCACCACAGACAGGACCTACGAGCAGTACTTC. The chain uses TRBV19 and TRBJ2-7; the D gene is possibly TRBD1 (6 bases). The ends were cut back, 10 bases at V and 2 bases at J, with 12 bases in the middle. Germline loops: CDR1 LNHDA, CDR2 SQIVND (reference sequence). The CDR3 has 12 amino acids.

The chain links TRBV19 to TRBJ1-5, with 12 positions matching TRBD1. Germline V CDR1 and CDR2: LNHDA, SQIVND (reference sequence). Trimming took 5 bases from V and 2 from J; bases not matched to a gene: 1. This CDR3 comprises 15 residues. The CDR3 here is CASSGTGGGNQPQHF. In DNA, the CDR3 is TGTGCCAGTAGTGGGACAGGGGGCGGCAATCAGCCCCAGCATTTT. Together with reference TRBV19 and TRBJ1-5, the CDR3 gives the full variable domain: DGGITQSPKYLFRKEGQNVTLSCEQNLNHDAMYWYRQDPGQGLRLIYYSQIVNDFQKGDIAEGYSVSREKKESFPLTVTSAQKNPTAFYLCASSGTGGGNQPQHFGDGTRLSIL.

This clone was seen a handful of times. The rearrangement links TRBV6-5 to TRBJ1-2, with D perhaps matching TRBD1 (5 bases). Deletions cut 4 bases from V and 6 bases from J, with 6 bases between. The CDR3 has 11 residues. Germline loops: CDR1 MNHEY, CDR2 SVGAGI. The CDR3 bases are TGTGCCAGCAGTTGGGGGGATGGCTACACCTTC. It is translated as CASSWGDGYTF.

V is TRBV28 and J is TRBJ2-7, with D perhaps being TRBD1 or TRBD2 (5 bases each). In germline, CDR1 is MDHEN, CDR2 SYDVKM. With 6 bases removed from V and 2 bases from J, the gap between germline ends came to 17 bases. This CDR3 is 15 amino acids long. Here the CDR3 DNA reads TGTGCCAGCAGCCAAAGGGACCTATGGACCTACGAGCAGTACTTC. Protein sequence: CASSQRDLWTYEQYF.

The chain couples TRBV5-4 to TRBJ2-7; TRBD2 aligns across 7 bases. The CDR3 has 17 amino acids. Unmatched junction bases numbered 9, after V lost 0 bases and J lost 0 bases. Germline V gene data show CDR1 as SGHNT and CDR2 as YYREEE (reference sequence). Here the CDR3 DNA reads TGTGCCAGCAGCTTGGCCGTCGCTAGCGGAAACTCCTACGAGCAGTACTTC. Translation gives CASSLAVASGNSYEQYF.

The chain links TRBV11-2 to TRBJ2-6; D might be TRBD2 (6 bases). From germline, CDR1 is SGHAT and CDR2 FQNNGV. V was pared by 6 bases and J by 6 bases, with 18 bases between. This CDR3 has 16 residues. The CDR3 is CASSGGLRPSANVLTF. Here the CDR3 DNA reads TGTGCCAGCAGTGGAGGGCTTCGCCCCTCGGCCAACGTCCTGACTTTC.